A single sample gave rise to the 11 T cell receptor beta chains below, sequenced in a study of cytomegalovirus exposure and HLA in healthy donors. Amplification used 60 Vbeta primers and 13 Jbeta primers. The assay was immunoSEQ multiplex PCR, and TCRdb's table has in-frame clones only and misses some. Of some 250,000 clones listed, 82% are singletons. The sample was PBMCs. These receptors came from a woman between 35 and 50 years old in good health and CMV-seropositive.

The chain employs TRBV4-3 and TRBJ2-7; 8 nucleotides agree with TRBD1. Trimming removed 3 bases from V and 2 bases from J; junction bases left unmatched: 6. Per the germline V gene, CDR1 is LGHNA and CDR2 is YSLEER. This CDR3 is built from 15 residues. The CDR3 nucleotides are TGCGCCAGCAGCCATAGACAGGGGCCGGCCTACGAGCAGTACTTC. Encoded protein: CASSHRQGPAYEQYF.

The rearrangement links TRBV4-3 to TRBJ2-1, with TRBD2 identical over 8 bases. Germline V gene sequence: CDR1 LGHNA, CDR2 YSLEER. V was pared by 0 bases and J by 9 bases, with 19 bases of the junction left unmatched. The CDR3 runs 19 residues. CDR3 amino acids: CASSQETPRSLAGPPEQFF. As DNA, the CDR3 is TGCGCCAGCAGCCAAGAAACCCCTAGAAGCCTAGCGGGCCCTCCTGAGCAGTTCTTC.

The V gene is TRBV7-2, the J gene TRBJ2-5, with D possibly TRBD2 on 6 matching bases. The V end was cut by 5 bases, the J end by 7 bases, with 11 bases between. This CDR3 has 12 residues. Germline CDR1 is SGHTA and CDR2 is FQGNSA. CDR3 protein: CASSPRDLTQYF. The CDR3 DNA reads as TGTGCCAGCAGCCCCCGGGACTTGACCCAGTACTTC.

Comments on this clone: One junction end does not reproduce the germline sequence, and a read error may be involved. The sample has other DNA sequences that encode this CDR3 too. The chain employs TRBV30 and TRBJ2-5, with 10 bases aligning to TRBD2. The germline V gene encodes CDR1 GTSNPN and CDR2 SVGIG (reference sequence). The CDR3 contains 15 residues. The CDR3 DNA reads TGCGCCTGGAGTCGGCTAGCGGGAGTCGGTGAGACCCAGTACTTC. It codes for CAWSRLAGVGETQYF.

The chain combines TRBV30 with TRBJ1-2; D gene uncertain. The CDR3 is 14 amino acids. V dropped 1 base and J dropped 4 bases, with 13 bases sitting between them. CDR1 and CDR2 from the germline V gene are GTSNPN and SVGIG (reference sequence). The CDR3 loop reads CAWSGNRWAYGYTF. DNA of the CDR3: TGTGCCTGGAGTGGAAACCGGTGGGCCTATGGCTACACCTTC.

The V and J genes are TRBV7-2 and TRBJ1-6, with TRBD1 identical over 8 bases. V was clipped by 3 bases and J by 10 bases; unmatched bases: 8. The CDR3 sequence is 15 residues long. Germline V gene data show CDR1 as SGHTA and CDR2 as FQGNSA. In nucleotides, the CDR3 is TGTGCCAGCAGCTTCCGGACAGGGTTAAGGTCACCCCTCCACTTT. Amino acids: CASSFRTGLRSPLHF. Full variable domain (remainder filled in from reference TRBV7-2 and TRBJ1-6): GAGVSQSPSNKVTEKGKDVELRCDPISGHTALYWYRQSLGQGLEFLIYFQGNSAPDKSGLPSDRFSAERTGGSVSTLTIQRTQQEDSAVYLCASSFRTGLRSPLHFGNGTRLTVT.

In nucleotides, the CDR3 is TGTGCCAGCAGCTTGGCCGGGACTAGCGGGAACCACGAGCAGTACTTC. Encoded protein: CASSLAGTSGNHEQYF. The chain employs TRBV5-4 and TRBJ2-7; TRBD2 matches at 13 bases. This CDR3 region has 16 residues. CDR1 SGHNT and CDR2 YYREEE come from the germline V gene (reference sequence). V lost 0 bases to trimming and J lost 5 bases; unmatched junction nucleotides: 5.

This clone was seen once. This chain uses TRBV25-1 with TRBJ1-1; a possible D gene is TRBD1 (5 bases). The CDR3 runs 15 residues. The V gene lost 6 bases and the J gene lost 1 base, with 15 bases spanning the gap. CDR1 and CDR2 (germline): MGHDK, SYGVNS. CDR3 residues: CASRGDGGRNTEAFF. DNA of the CDR3: TGTGCCAGCAGGGGGGATGGGGGGAGGAACACTGAAGCTTTCTTT.

The table lists this clone with a few counts. The V and J genes are TRBV2 and TRBJ1-1; 8 bases match TRBD1. Unmatched junction bases numbered 10, after V lost 5 bases and J lost 5 bases. The length of the CDR3 is 15 residues. Germline assignment: CDR1 SNHLY and CDR2 FYNNEI. In DNA form, the CDR3 reads TGTGCCAGCAGTCGCCTCCAGGGGGCCGGAACTGAAGCTTTCTTT. This translates into CASSRLQGAGTEAFF.

This chain joins TRBV5-4 and TRBJ1-2; no clear D gene. The CDR3 contains 15 residues. The germline CDR1 and CDR2 sequences are SGHNT and YYREEE (reference sequence). Between the trimmed V and J ends, which lost 3 bases and 7 bases, there was a span of 19 bases. CDR3 loop: CASSSPVSSDRGYTF. CDR3 nucleotide sequence: TGTGCCAGCAGCTCTCCCGTTTCCTCAGATCGTGGCTACACCTTC.

The chain carries TRBV10-2 and TRBJ2-2, with 9 positions matching TRBD2. From germline, CDR1 is WSHSY and CDR2 SAAADI. This CDR3 comprises 15 residues. The V and J ends lost 4 bases and 6 bases, in that order; junction bases with no gene match: 6. CDR3 in amino acids: CASSGDSGSAGELFF. CDR3 coding DNA: TGCGCCAGCAGTGGGGATAGCGGGAGTGCCGGGGAGCTGTTTTTT.